Below, one TCR beta chain is given with its context. Antigen unknown. Individual cDNA molecules received unique molecular identifiers in the library. MiXCR, applied by TCRdb to the RACE reads, yields one record per CDR3 protein. The table has about 120,000 distinct CDR3 sequences, roughly an eighth seen once; the top ten hold 0.92%. The CDR3 sequence is 14 residues long. V lost 4 bases to trimming and J lost 4 bases; unmatched junction nucleotides: 9. Germline V lookup: CDR1 DFQATT, CDR2 SNEGSKA (reference sequence). The data belong to a study of human T cells and chemical hapten exposure. At the level of the study: The use of 2% DPC on 2 cm by 2 cm of upper inner arm skin constituted sensitization.

Findings and caveats of the study: While controls formed fewer of them, expanded TCRs formed significantly more large CDR3 similarity clusters.

Time point in this sample: patch test 1, 2 weeks after DPC sensitization. Documented treatment: therapeutic diphenylcyclopropenone sensitization with weekly scalp DPC. The source of this sequence is a man between 18 and 29 years old with alopecia areata. Some clones in this sample may be carry-over from other donors' samples. This specimen consisted of whole blood, obtained in connection with sensitization to the hapten diphenylcyclopropenone (DPC). The rearrangement joins TRBV20-1 to TRBJ2-7, with 8 nucleotides matching TRBD1. CDR3 residues: CSATRSDRGYEQYF. CDR3 coding DNA: TGCAGTGCTACAAGATCCGACAGGGGTTACGAGCAGTACTTC.